The T cell receptor beta chain described here comes from a study of T cell repertoires in cytomegalovirus infection. Study outcomes and limitations: Summed frequency of shared TCR beta families picked out CMV carriers who also had the relevant HLA.

Details on this clonotype: Its specificity is not known.

TCRdb independently ran MiXCR on the reads; one entry per CDR3 protein. The top ten hold about 12% of the sample, which has fewer than 900,000 distinct CDR3 sequences, roughly 29% seen once. Germline V lookup: CDR1 SGHDT, CDR2 YYEEEE. CDR3 length: 21 amino acids. The V segment lost 1 base and the J segment 0 bases; nucleotides outside the gene matches: 19. Sequenced here: cultured CD8+ T cells from PBMCs, sampled from culture after CMV antigen stimulation. This TCR was recovered from a human donor in good health (CMV status not recorded). Some clones in this sample may be carry-over from other donors' samples. The rearrangement joins TRBV5-6 to TRBJ1-5, with TRBD1 identical over 7 bases. The CDR3 bases are TGTGCCAGCAGCTTGAAACCAGGGACAGCTATTCGTTCTAATAGCAATCAGCCCCAGCATTTT. Its protein is CASSLKPGTAIRSNSNQPQHF.